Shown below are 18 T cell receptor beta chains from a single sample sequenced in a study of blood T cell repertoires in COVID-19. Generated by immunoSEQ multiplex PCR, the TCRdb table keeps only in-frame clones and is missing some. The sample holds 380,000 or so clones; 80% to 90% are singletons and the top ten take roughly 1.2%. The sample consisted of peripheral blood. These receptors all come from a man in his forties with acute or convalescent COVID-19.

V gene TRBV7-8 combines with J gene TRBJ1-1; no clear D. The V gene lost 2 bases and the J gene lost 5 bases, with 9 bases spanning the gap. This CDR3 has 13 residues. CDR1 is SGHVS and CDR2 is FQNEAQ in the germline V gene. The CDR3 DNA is TGTGCCAGCAGCTTACCCCCGGGGACTGAAGCTTTCTTT. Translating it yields CASSLPPGTEAFF.

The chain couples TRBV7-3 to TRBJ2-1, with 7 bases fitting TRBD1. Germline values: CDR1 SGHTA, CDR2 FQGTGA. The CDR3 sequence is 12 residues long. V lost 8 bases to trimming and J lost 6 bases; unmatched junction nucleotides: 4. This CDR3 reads CASRGQANEQFF. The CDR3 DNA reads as TGTGCCAGCCGTGGACAGGCCAATGAGCAGTTCTTC.

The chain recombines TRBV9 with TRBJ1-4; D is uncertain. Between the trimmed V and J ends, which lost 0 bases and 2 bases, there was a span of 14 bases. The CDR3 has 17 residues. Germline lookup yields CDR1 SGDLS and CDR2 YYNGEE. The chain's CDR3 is CASSVGTGIATNEKLFF. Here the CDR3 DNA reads TGTGCCAGCAGCGTAGGAACGGGGATAGCGACTAATGAAAAACTGTTTTTT.

DNA for the CDR3: TGTGCCAGTGGGCAGGCCCCTCCCGGCACTGAAGCTTTCTTT. Protein: CASGQAPPGTEAFF. The V and J genes are TRBV19 and TRBJ1-1; D is unresolved. Germline V CDR1 and CDR2: LNHDA, SQIVND (reference sequence). Trimming removed 8 bases at V and 4 bases at J, with 17 bases between. The CDR3 spans 14 residues.

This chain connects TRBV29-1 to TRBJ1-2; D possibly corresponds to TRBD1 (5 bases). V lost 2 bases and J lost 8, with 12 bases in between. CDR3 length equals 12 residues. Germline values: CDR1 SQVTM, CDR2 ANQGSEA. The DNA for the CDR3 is TGCAGCGTTGAACCTGGGGGAGGAGGCTACACCTTC. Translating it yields CSVEPGGGGYTF.

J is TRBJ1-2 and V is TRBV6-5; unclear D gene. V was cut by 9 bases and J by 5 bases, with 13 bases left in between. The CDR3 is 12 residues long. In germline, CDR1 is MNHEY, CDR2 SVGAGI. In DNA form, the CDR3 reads TGTGCCAGGCAAGACGGGATTTATGGCTACACCTTC. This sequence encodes CARQDGIYGYTF.

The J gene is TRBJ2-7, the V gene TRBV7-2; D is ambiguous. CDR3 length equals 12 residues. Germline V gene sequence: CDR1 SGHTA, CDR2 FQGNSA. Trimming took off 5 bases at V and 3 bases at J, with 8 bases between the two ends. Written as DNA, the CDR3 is TGTGCCAGCAGCCCACATCTCTACGAGCAGTACTTC. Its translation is CASSPHLYEQYF.

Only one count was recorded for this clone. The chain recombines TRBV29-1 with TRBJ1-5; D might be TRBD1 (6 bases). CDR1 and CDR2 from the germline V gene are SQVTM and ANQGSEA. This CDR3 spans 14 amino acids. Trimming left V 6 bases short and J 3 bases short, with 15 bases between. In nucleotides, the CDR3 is TGCAGCGTCCGAGTACAGGGCCCCAATCAGCCCCAGCATTTT. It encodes CSVRVQGPNQPQHF.

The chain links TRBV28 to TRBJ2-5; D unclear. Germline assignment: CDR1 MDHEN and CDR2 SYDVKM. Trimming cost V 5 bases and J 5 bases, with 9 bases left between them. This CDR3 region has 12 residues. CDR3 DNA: TGTGCCAGCAGTCCGCTTCGGGAGACCCAGTACTTC. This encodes CASSPLRETQYF.

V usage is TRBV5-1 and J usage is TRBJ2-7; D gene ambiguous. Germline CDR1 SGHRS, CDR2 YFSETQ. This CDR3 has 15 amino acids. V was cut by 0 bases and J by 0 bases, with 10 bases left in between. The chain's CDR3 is CASSLVRGFSYEQYF. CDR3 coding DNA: TGCGCCAGCAGCTTGGTTCGCGGATTCTCCTACGAGCAGTACTTC. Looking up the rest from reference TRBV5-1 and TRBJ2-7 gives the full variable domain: KAGVTQTPRYLIKTRGQQVTLSCSPISGHRSVSWYQQTPGQGLQFLFEYFSETQRNKGNFPGRFSGRQFSNSRSEMNVSTLELGDSALYLCASSLVRGFSYEQYFGPGTRLTVT.

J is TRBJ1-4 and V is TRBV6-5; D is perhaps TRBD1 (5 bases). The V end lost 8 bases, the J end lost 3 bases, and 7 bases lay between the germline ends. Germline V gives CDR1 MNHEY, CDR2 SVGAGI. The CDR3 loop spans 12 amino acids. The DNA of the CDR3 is TGTGCCAGCTCAGGGTCTAATGAAAAACTGTTTTTT. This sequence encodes CASSGSNEKLFF.

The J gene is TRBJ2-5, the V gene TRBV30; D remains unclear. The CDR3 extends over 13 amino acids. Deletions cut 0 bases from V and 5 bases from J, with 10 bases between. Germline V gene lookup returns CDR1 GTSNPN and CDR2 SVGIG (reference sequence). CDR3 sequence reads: CAWSVTRYETQYF. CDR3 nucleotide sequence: TGTGCCTGGAGTGTAACTCGTTATGAGACCCAGTACTTC.

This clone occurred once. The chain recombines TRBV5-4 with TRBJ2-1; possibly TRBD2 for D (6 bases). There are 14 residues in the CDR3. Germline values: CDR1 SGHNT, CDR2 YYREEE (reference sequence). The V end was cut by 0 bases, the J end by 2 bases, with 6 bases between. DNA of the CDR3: TGTGCCAGCAGCTTGGCGGGGGCCTACAATGAGCAGTTCTTC. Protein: CASSLAGAYNEQFF.

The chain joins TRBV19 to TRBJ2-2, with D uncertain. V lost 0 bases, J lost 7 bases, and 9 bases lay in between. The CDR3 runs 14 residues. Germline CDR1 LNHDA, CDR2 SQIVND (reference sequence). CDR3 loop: CASSIDRSVGELFF. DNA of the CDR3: TGTGCCAGTAGTATAGATAGGAGTGTCGGGGAGCTGTTTTTT.

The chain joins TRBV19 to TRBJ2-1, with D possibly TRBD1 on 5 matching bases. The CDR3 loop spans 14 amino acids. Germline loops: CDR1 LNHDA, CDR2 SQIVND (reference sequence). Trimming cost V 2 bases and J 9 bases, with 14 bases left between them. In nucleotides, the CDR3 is TGTGCCAGTAGTATAAGGGGATTAGTGGGTGAGCAGTTCTTC. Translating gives CASSIRGLVGEQFF.

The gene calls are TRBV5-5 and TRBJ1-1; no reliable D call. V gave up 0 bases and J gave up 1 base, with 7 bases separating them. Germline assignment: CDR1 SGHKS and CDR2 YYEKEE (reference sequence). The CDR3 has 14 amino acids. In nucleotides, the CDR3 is TGTGCCAGCAGCTTGGCGGGTCAGAACACTGAAGCTTTCTTT. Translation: CASSLAGQNTEAFF. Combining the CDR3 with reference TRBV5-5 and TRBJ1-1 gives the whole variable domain DAGVTQSPTHLIKTRGQQVTLRCSPISGHKSVSWYQQVLGQGPQFIFQYYEKEERGRGNFPDRFSARQFPNYSSELNVNALLLGDSALYLCASSLAGQNTEAFFGQGTRLTVV.

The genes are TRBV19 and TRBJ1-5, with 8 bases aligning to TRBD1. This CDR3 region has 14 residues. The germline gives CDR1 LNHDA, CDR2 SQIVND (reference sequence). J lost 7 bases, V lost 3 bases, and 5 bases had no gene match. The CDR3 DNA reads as TGTGCCAGTAGTATCGACAGGGGAGGGCAGCCCCAGCATTTT. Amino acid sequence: CASSIDRGGQPQHF.

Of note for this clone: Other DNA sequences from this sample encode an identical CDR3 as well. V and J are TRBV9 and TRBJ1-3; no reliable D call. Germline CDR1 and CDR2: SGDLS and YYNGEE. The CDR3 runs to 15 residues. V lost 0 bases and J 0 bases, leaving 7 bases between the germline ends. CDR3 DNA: TGTGCCAGCAGCGTAGATCTGAGCTCTGGAAACACCATATATTTT. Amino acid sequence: CASSVDLSSGNTIYF.